This T cell receptor (beta chain) was sequenced for a study of CD8 T cells in Susac syndrome. Reverse transcription of about 0.45 to 1 ug RNA was carried out with random hexamers. One entry per CDR3 protein, called by TCRdb with MiXCR from the immunoSEQ multiplex PCR reads. The table shows around 300,000 distinct CDR3 sequences, with roughly nine tenths occurring only once. The CDR3 has 15 residues. Germline-derived CDR1 and CDR2 are ENHRY and SYGVKD. With V trimmed by 8 bases and J by 4 bases, 9 bases remained unmatched. The sample taken for sequencing was CD4+ T cells from PBMCs. The sequence came from a human donor with multiple sclerosis. This sequence joins TRBV10-3 and TRBJ2-2; 8 bases align to TRBD2. CDR3 in DNA: TGTGCCATCCCCGGGGGGGCCTTGGGCACCGGGGAGCTGTTTTTT. It specifies CAIPGGALGTGELFF.